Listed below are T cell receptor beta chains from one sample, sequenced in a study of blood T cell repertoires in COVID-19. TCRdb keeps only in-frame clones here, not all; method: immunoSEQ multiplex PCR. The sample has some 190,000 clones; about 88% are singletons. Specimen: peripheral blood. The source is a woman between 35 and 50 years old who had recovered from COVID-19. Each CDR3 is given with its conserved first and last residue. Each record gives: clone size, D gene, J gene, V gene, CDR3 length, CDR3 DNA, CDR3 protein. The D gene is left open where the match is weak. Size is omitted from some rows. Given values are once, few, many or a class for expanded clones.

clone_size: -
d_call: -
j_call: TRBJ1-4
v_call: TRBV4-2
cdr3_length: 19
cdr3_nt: TGTGCCAGCAGCCAAGTCCCACCTTCGACAGTTGCAACTAATGAAAAACTGTTTTTT
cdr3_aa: CASSQVPPSTVATNEKLFF

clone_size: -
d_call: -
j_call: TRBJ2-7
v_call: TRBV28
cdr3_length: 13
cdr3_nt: TGTGCCAGCAGTTTTGGCCCGGGGGTCGAGCAGTACTTC
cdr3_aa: CASSFGPGVEQYF

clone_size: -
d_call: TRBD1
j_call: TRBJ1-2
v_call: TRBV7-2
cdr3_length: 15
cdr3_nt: TGTGCCAGCAGCTCGCCGGGACAGACAAACTATGGCTACACCTTC
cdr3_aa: CASSSPGQTNYGYTF

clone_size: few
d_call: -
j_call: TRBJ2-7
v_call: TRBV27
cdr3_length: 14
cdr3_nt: TGTGCCAGCAGTACAAAGCCCTACAGGGGACTAGTGTACTTC
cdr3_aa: CASSTKPYRGLVYF

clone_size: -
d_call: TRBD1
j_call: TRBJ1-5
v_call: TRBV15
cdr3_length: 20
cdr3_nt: TGTGCCACCAGCAGAGATATCGGACAGGGAGGACGGGGGAGCAATCAGCCCCAGCATTTT
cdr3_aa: CATSRDIGQGGRGSNQPQHF

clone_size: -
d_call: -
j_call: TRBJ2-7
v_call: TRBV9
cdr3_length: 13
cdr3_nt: TGTGCCAGCAGCGTAGGTGAGTCCTACGAGCAGTACTTC
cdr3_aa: CASSVGESYEQYF

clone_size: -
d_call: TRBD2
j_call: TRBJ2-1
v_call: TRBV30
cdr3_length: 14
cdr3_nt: TGTGCCTGGAGTCCCGGGACTAGCATCGATGAGCAGTTCTTC
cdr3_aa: CAWSPGTSIDEQFF

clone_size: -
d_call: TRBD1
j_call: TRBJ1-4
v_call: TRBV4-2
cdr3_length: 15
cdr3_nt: TGTGCCAGCAGCCAAGCTACCGGGACAGGGGGCGGGATGTTTTTT
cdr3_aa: CASSQATGTGGGMFF

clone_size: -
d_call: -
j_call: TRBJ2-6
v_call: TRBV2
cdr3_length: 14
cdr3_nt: TGTGCCAGGACGGGGAGCTCTGGGGCCAACGTCCTGACTTTC
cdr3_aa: CARTGSSGANVLTF

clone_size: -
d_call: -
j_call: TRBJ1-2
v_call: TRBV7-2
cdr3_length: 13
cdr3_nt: TGTGCCAGCAGCTTCCGGACAGAATATGGCTACACCTTC
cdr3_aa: CASSFRTEYGYTF

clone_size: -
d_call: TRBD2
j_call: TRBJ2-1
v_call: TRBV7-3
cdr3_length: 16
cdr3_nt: TGTGCCAGCAGCTTAACGGGCGGTAGCGGGAGAAATGAGCAGTTCTTC
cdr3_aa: CASSLTGGSGRNEQFF

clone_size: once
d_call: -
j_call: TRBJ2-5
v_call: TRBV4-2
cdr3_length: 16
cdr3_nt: TGTGCCAGCAGCCAAGATGTTACTAGTGGTTGGGAGACCCAGTACTTC
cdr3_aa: CASSQDVTSGWETQYF

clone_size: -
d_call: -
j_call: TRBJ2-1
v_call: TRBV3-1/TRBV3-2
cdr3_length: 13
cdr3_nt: TGTGCCAGCAGCCCACTTAGGGGCAATGAGCAGTTCTTC
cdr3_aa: CASSPLRGNEQFF

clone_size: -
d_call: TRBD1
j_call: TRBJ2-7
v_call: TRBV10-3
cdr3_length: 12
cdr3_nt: TGTGCCACACGGGACAGCTTCTACGAGCAGTACTTC
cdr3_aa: CATRDSFYEQYF

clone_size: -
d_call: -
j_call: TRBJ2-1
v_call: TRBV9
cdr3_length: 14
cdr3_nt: TGTGCCAGCAGCGTAGCTCCCAGGTACAATGAGCAGTTCTTC
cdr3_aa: CASSVAPRYNEQFF

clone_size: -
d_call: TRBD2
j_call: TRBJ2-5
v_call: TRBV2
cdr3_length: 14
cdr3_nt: TGTGCGCACAAAGCGGGGGGAGGCGGAGAGACCCAGTACTTC
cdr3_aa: CAHKAGGGGETQYF

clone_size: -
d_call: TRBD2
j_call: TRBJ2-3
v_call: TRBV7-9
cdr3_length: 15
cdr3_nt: TGTGCCAGCAGCTTAGTGTCTGCGGGAGTAGATACGCAGTATTTT
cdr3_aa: CASSLVSAGVDTQYF

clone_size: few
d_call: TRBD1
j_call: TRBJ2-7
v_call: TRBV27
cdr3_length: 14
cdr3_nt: TGTGCCAGCAGTTCGCCGGGACAGGGCTACGAGCAGTACTTC
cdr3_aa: CASSSPGQGYEQYF

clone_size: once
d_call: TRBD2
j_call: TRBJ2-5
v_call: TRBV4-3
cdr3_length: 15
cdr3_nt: TGCGCCAGCAGCCACCGGGGACTAGAGAAAGAGACCCAGTACTTC
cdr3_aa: CASSHRGLEKETQYF

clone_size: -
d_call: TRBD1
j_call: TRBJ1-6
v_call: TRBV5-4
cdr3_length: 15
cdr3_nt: TGTGCCAGCAGCACCCAGGGGGCTGAATTTTCACCCCTCCACTTT
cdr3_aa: CASSTQGAEFSPLHF

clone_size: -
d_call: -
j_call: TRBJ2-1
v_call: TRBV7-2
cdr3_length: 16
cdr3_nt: TGTGCCAGCAGCTTACGTCTCACAAATCCTTTCAATGAGCAGTTCTTC
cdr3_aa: CASSLRLTNPFNEQFF

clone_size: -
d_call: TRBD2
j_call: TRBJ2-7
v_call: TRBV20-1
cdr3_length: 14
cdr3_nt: TGCAGTGCTAGTGGGGGGAGGGACCGCTACGAGCAGTACTTC
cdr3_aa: CSASGGRDRYEQYF

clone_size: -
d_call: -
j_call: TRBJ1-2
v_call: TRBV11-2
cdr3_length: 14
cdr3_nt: TGTGCCAGCAGCTTTGACAGGAGACACTATGGCTACACCTTC
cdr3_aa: CASSFDRRHYGYTF

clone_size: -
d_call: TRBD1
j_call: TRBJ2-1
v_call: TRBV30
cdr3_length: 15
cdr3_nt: TGTGCCTGGAGCGCAGGGGGCGCGGCATACAATGAGCAGTTCTTC
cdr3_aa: CAWSAGGAAYNEQFF

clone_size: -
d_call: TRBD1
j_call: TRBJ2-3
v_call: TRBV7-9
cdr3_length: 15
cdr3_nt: TGTGCCAGCAGCCCAACCGGGACAGGGGTAGATACGCAGTATTTT
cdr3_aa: CASSPTGTGVDTQYF

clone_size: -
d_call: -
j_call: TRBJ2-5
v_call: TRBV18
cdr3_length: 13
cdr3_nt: TGTGCCAGCTCACCACCGAGTTCAGAGACCCAGTACTTC
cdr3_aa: CASSPPSSETQYF

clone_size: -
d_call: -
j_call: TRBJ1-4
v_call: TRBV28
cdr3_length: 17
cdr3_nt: TGTGCCAGCAGTACAGGGAAAGTTCTTGCAACTAATGAAAAACTGTTTTTT
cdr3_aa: CASSTGKVLATNEKLFF

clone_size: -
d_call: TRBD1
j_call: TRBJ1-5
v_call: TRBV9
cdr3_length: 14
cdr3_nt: TGTGCCAGCAGCGGGGGACAGGGGAATCAGCCCCAGCATTTT
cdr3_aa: CASSGGQGNQPQHF

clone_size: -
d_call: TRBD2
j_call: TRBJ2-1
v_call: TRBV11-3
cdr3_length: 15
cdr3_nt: TGTGCCAGCAGTTTTACTAGCGGGAGGGGCTATGAGCAGTTCTTC
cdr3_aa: CASSFTSGRGYEQFF

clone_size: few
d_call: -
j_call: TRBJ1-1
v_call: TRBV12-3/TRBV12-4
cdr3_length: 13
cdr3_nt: TGTGCCAGCACCTCGGGGTTCAGGACTGAAGCTTTCTTT
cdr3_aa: CASTSGFRTEAFF

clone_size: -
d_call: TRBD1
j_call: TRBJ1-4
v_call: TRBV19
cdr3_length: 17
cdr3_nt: TGTGCCAGTAGTACATACCGGGACAGGGGGAGAGATGAAAAACTGTTTTTT
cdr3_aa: CASSTYRDRGRDEKLFF

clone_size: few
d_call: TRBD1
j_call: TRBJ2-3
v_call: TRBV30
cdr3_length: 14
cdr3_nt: TGTGCCTGGAAAATGGGCAGGGGGATAGATACGCAGTATTTT
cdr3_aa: CAWKMGRGIDTQYF

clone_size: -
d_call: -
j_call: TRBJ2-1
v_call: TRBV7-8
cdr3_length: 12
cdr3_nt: TGTGCCAGCAGCTTAGAAACCGGGACACAGTTCTTC
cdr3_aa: CASSLETGTQFF

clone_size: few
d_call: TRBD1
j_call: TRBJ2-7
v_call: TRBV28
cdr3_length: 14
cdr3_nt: TGTGCCACCACCAGGGACAGGGTCTCCTACGAGCAGTACTTC
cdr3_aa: CATTRDRVSYEQYF

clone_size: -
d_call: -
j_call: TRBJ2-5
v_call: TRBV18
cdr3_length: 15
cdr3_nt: TGTGCCAGCTCACCATCAGCAGGGGGGCAAGAGACCCAGTACTTC
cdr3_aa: CASSPSAGGQETQYF